This T cell receptor (beta chain) was sequenced during a study of PD-L1 blockade in urothelial cancer. Overall study: Patients' atezolizumab regimen, 1,200 mg intravenously every 3 weeks, began around 2014. Most patients, about 85% of the roughly 30, were males with bladder-origin cancer. The median T cell count in blood samples was some 140,000.

The time point: pretreatment peripheral blood. The CDR3 runs to 15 residues. V was shortened by 4 bases and J by 0 bases, with 9 bases between the two germline ends. Per the germline V gene, CDR1 is KGHSH and CDR2 is LQKENI. Repertoires were generated with immunoSEQ multiplex PCR, while TCRdb's copy carries only in-frame clones and drops some. The sample has approximately 100,000 clones, 89% seen once. Sample: PBMCs, taken around atezolizumab (anti-PD-L1) treatment. This receptor was taken from an elderly woman with urothelial cancer. The chain links TRBV18 to TRBJ1-4, with D possibly being TRBD1 (5 bases). The CDR3 sequence: CASSQQAATNEKLFF. In DNA form, the CDR3 reads TGTGCCAGCTCACAACAGGCGGCAACTAATGAAAAACTGTTTTTT.